A selection of T cell receptor beta chains follows, all from one sample in a study of OX40 agonist ivuxolimab in advanced cancers. Clones were read by immunoSEQ multiplex PCR, and TCRdb kept only the in-frame ones, dropping some. The table has about 76,000 clones, under 90% seen once; the top ten hold 1.5% to 2%. Here the sequenced sample was CD4+ or CD8+ T cells sorted from blood, taken in a trial of the OX40 agonist ivuxolimab. These TCRs come from an adult with an advanced solid tumor such as melanoma, head and neck, liver or kidney cancer. The CDR3 runs from the conserved cysteine through the conserved F or W. Each record gives: V gene, J gene, clone size, D gene, CDR3 protein, CDR3 DNA. D genes are given only for firm matches. A row's size may be missing; if present it is once, few, many or a size class.

V: TRBV18; J: TRBJ1-2; size: -; D: -; CDR3: CASSSSGTDYGYTF; DNA: TGTGCCAGCTCATCGTCCGGGACGGACTATGGCTACACCTTC
V: TRBV5-1; J: TRBJ2-7; size: -; D: TRBD1; CDR3: CASSTTGTGVGFYEQYF; DNA: TGCGCCAGCAGCACGACCGGGACAGGGGTCGGTTTCTACGAGCAGTACTTC
V: TRBV7-9; J: TRBJ1-1; size: -; D: -; CDR3: CASSSTTTLNTEAFF; DNA: TGTGCCAGCAGCTCAACCACCACCCTGAACACTGAAGCTTTCTTT
V: TRBV30; J: TRBJ1-2; size: -; D: -; CDR3: CAWGADYGYTF; DNA: TGTGCCTGGGGGGCGGACTATGGCTACACCTTC
V: TRBV30; J: TRBJ2-7; size: -; D: -; CDR3: CAWSVPYRGLGSSYEQYF; DNA: TGTGCCTGGAGTGTACCGTACAGGGGCCTCGGGAGCTCCTACGAGCAGTACTTC
V: TRBV6-5; J: TRBJ1-2; size: -; D: -; CDR3: CALGGRGYGYTF; DNA: TGTGCCCTGGGGGGACGAGGCTATGGCTACACCTTC
V: TRBV5-1; J: TRBJ2-7; size: -; D: -; CDR3: CASSLEMGHNEQYF; DNA: TGCGCCAGCAGCTTGGAGATGGGGCACAACGAGCAGTACTTC
V: TRBV5-4; J: TRBJ2-1; size: -; D: TRBD1; CDR3: CASSRGQGDYNEQFF; DNA: TGTGCCAGCAGCCGGGGACAGGGGGACTACAATGAGCAGTTCTTC
V: TRBV15; J: TRBJ1-3; size: -; D: -; CDR3: CATSRPGATGNTIYF; DNA: TGTGCCACCAGCAGACCAGGGGCGACTGGAAACACCATATATTTT
V: TRBV19; J: TRBJ1-2; size: -; D: TRBD1; CDR3: CASSARFGQGDGYTF; DNA: TGTGCCAGTAGTGCTCGGTTTGGACAGGGGGATGGCTACACCTTC
V: TRBV29-1; J: TRBJ2-3; size: -; D: TRBD1; CDR3: CSVSKTGVGADTQYF; DNA: TGCAGCGTTTCCAAGACAGGGGTCGGGGCAGATACGCAGTATTTT
V: TRBV7-7; J: TRBJ2-3; size: -; D: -; CDR3: CASSWDPTDTQYF; DNA: TGTGCTAGCAGCTGGGATCCTACAGATACGCAGTATTTT
V: TRBV11-3; J: TRBJ2-7; size: -; D: -; CDR3: CASSDPGAPYEQYF; DNA: TGTGCCAGCAGCGACCCCGGAGCCCCGTACGAGCAGTACTTC
V: TRBV6-5; J: TRBJ2-5; size: -; D: TRBD1; CDR3: CASSFTTGGQETQYF; DNA: TGTGCCAGCAGCTTCACAACAGGGGGCCAAGAGACCCAGTACTTC
V: TRBV28; J: TRBJ1-3; size: once; D: -; CDR3: CASTPGGRSSSGNTIYF; DNA: TGTGCCAGCACCCCGGGCGGACGCTCGAGCTCTGGAAACACCATATATTTT
V: TRBV6-1; J: TRBJ1-5; size: -; D: -; CDR3: CASSPTRGAQPQHF; DNA: TGTGCCAGCAGCCCCACCAGAGGGGCACAGCCCCAGCATTTT
V: TRBV5-1; J: TRBJ1-2; size: -; D: -; CDR3: CASSWRNRDSREMKANYGYTF; DNA: TGCGCCAGCAGCTGGCGAAATCGTGATAGCAGGGAGATGAAGGCTAACTATGGCTACACCTTC
V: TRBV19; J: TRBJ2-5; size: -; D: TRBD2; CDR3: CASSKRGGQETQYF; DNA: TGTGCCAGTAGTAAGCGGGGGGGCCAAGAGACCCAGTACTTC
V: TRBV5-1; J: TRBJ1-6; size: -; D: -; CDR3: CASSSLTGSYNSPLHF; DNA: TGCGCCAGCAGCTCCCTAACGGGCTCCTATAATTCACCCCTCCACTTT
V: TRBV11-1; J: TRBJ2-5; size: -; D: TRBD1; CDR3: CASSYRSDRGETQYF; DNA: TGTGCCAGCAGCTACCGTTCGGACAGGGGAGAGACCCAGTACTTC
V: TRBV28; J: TRBJ2-7; size: -; D: -; CDR3: CASSLANYEQYF; DNA: TGTGCCAGCAGTTTAGCGAACTACGAGCAGTACTTC
V: TRBV7-6; J: TRBJ2-7; size: -; D: -; CDR3: CASSLGLGVYEQYF; DNA: TGTGCCAGCAGCTTAGGGTTAGGGGTCTACGAGCAGTACTTC
V: TRBV5-1; J: TRBJ2-7; size: few; D: -; CDR3: CASSLVGGPHEQYF; DNA: TGCGCCAGCAGCTTGGTAGGTGGGCCGCACGAGCAGTACTTC
V: TRBV25-1; J: TRBJ1-1; size: -; D: TRBD1; CDR3: CASSTTGETEAFF; DNA: TGTGCCAGCAGTACCACAGGGGAGACTGAAGCTTTCTTT
V: TRBV29-1; J: TRBJ2-4; size: -; D: -; CDR3: CSVWTAIQYF; DNA: TGCAGCGTATGGACTGCTATTCAGTACTTC
V: TRBV6-1; J: TRBJ1-5; size: -; D: -; CDR3: CASSETGFVGNQPQHF; DNA: TGTGCCAGCAGTGAAACAGGGTTCGTGGGCAATCAGCCCCAGCATTTT
V: TRBV5-1; J: TRBJ2-7; size: -; D: -; CDR3: CASSFLRGAHEQYF; DNA: TGCGCCAGCAGCTTTCTCCGGGGGGCCCACGAGCAGTACTTC
V: TRBV4-3; J: TRBJ1-5; size: -; D: -; CDR3: CASSQDPYSNQPQHF; DNA: TGCGCCAGCAGCCAAGATCCCTATAGCAATCAGCCCCAGCATTTT
V: TRBV5-4; J: TRBJ2-1; size: -; D: -; CDR3: CASSLLDEQFF; DNA: TGTGCCAGCAGCTTGCTGGATGAGCAGTTCTTC
V: TRBV4-2; J: TRBJ2-7; size: -; D: TRBD1; CDR3: CASSQDGGQGYEQYF; DNA: TGTGCCAGCAGCCAAGATGGCGGACAGGGCTACGAGCAGTACTTC
V: TRBV6-1; J: TRBJ1-2; size: -; D: TRBD1; CDR3: CASSEAYRGGGYTF; DNA: TGTGCCAGCAGTGAAGCGTACAGGGGGGGTGGCTACACCTTC
V: TRBV29-1; J: TRBJ2-1; size: once; D: -; CDR3: CSVPGLSNEQFF; DNA: TGCAGCGTCCCAGGGCTTTCGAATGAGCAGTTCTTC
V: TRBV6-1; J: TRBJ1-2; size: -; D: -; CDR3: CASSVGRMNYGYTF; DNA: TGTGCCAGCAGTGTGGGGCGGATGAACTATGGCTACACCTTC
V: TRBV9; J: TRBJ1-3; size: -; D: TRBD1; CDR3: CASRPAPPRTGGFGDRRNTIYF; DNA: TGTGCCAGCCGTCCAGCACCTCCCCGTACAGGGGGCTTCGGGGATCGGAGAAACACCATATATTTT
V: TRBV25-1; J: TRBJ1-2; size: -; D: -; CDR3: CASTGFGNYGYTF; DNA: TGTGCCAGCACAGGGTTCGGCAACTATGGCTACACCTTC
V: TRBV2; J: TRBJ2-7; size: -; D: -; CDR3: CASSVRGYEQYF; DNA: TGTGCCAGCAGTGTAAGGGGGTACGAGCAGTACTTC
V: TRBV6-1; J: TRBJ1-3; size: few; D: -; CDR3: CASTEYSGNTIYF; DNA: TGTGCCAGTACAGAGTACTCTGGAAACACCATATATTTT
V: TRBV5-1; J: TRBJ1-1; size: -; D: -; CDR3: CASSLYGPNTEAFF; DNA: TGCGCCAGCAGCTTATATGGGCCGAACACTGAAGCTTTCTTT
V: TRBV21-1; J: TRBJ1-3; size: -; D: -; CDR3: CASRSPTISGNTIYF; DNA: TGTGCCAGCAGGTCCCCAACAATCTCTGGAAACACCATATATTTT
V: TRBV27; J: TRBJ1-6; size: -; D: TRBD1; CDR3: CASSTRQGGRGNSPLHF; DNA: TGTGCCAGCAGTACCCGACAGGGGGGGAGGGGTAATTCACCCCTCCACTTT
V: TRBV5-1; J: TRBJ1-6; size: -; D: -; CDR3: CASSLQGENSPLHF; DNA: TGCGCCAGCAGCTTACAGGGTGAAAATTCACCCCTCCACTTT
V: TRBV6-5; J: TRBJ2-7; size: once; D: TRBD1; CDR3: CASRTGTAALEQYF; DNA: TGTGCCAGCAGGACCGGGACAGCCGCCCTCGAGCAGTACTTC
V: TRBV2; J: TRBJ2-1; size: -; D: TRBD1; CDR3: CASRAGTENYNEQFF; DNA: TGTGCCAGCAGGGCCGGGACAGAGAACTACAATGAGCAGTTCTTC
V: TRBV9; J: TRBJ1-2; size: -; D: -; CDR3: CASSVATGGYTF; DNA: TGTGCCAGCAGCGTAGCGACGGGTGGCTACACCTTC
V: TRBV7-2; J: TRBJ2-3; size: -; D: -; CDR3: CASSPYGDTQYF; DNA: TGTGCCAGCAGCCCGTACGGAGATACGCAGTATTTT
V: TRBV30; J: TRBJ2-1; size: few; D: TRBD2; CDR3: CAWSVEGRGDYNEQFF; DNA: TGTGCCTGGAGTGTTGAGGGGCGGGGGGACTACAATGAGCAGTTCTTC
V: TRBV6-1; J: TRBJ2-3; size: -; D: TRBD2; CDR3: CASSPLAGGTDTQYF; DNA: TGTGCCAGCAGTCCACTAGCGGGGGGGACCGATACGCAGTATTTT
V: TRBV6-1; J: TRBJ2-2; size: -; D: -; CDR3: CASCPGHTNTGELFF; DNA: TGTGCCAGCTGTCCGGGACATACAAACACCGGGGAGCTGTTTTTT
V: TRBV7-3; J: TRBJ2-3; size: -; D: TRBD2; CDR3: CASSLTVAGSLGSGTQYF; DNA: TGTGCCAGCAGCTTAACAGTAGCGGGGTCGTTGGGTTCAGGTACGCAGTATTTT
V: TRBV5-6; J: TRBJ1-4; size: once; D: -; CDR3: CASSFNRGTNEKLFF; DNA: TGTGCCAGCAGCTTTAATCGGGGGACTAATGAAAAACTGTTTTTT
V: TRBV30; J: TRBJ1-2; size: few; D: -; CDR3: CAWSVGGNGYTF; DNA: TGTGCCTGGAGTGTAGGGGGGAACGGCTACACCTTC
V: TRBV9; J: TRBJ1-2; size: many; D: -; CDR3: CASSLSPRDNYGYTF; DNA: TGTGCCAGCAGCCTCAGCCCCCGGGACAACTATGGCTACACCTTC
V: TRBV5-1; J: TRBJ2-3; size: -; D: -; CDR3: CASSRTTRTDTQYF; DNA: TGCGCCAGCAGCCGGACTACCCGCACAGATACGCAGTATTTT
V: TRBV28; J: TRBJ1-2; size: -; D: -; CDR3: CASSSQPWGTNYGYTF; DNA: TGTGCCAGCAGTTCACAGCCTTGGGGTACTAACTATGGCTACACCTTC